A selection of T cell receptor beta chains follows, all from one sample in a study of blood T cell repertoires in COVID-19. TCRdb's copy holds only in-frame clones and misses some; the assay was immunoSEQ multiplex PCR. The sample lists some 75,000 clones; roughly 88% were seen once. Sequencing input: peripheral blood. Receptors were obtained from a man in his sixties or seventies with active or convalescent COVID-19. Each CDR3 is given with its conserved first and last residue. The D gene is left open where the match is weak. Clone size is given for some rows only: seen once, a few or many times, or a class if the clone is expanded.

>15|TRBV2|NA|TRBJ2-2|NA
CASSEAGGPNGELFF
TGTGCCAGCAGTGAAGCGGGGGGGCCTAACGGGGAGCTGTTTTTT
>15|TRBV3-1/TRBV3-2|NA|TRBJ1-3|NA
CASSQAGMVGNTIYF
TGTGCCAGCAGCCAAGCGGGGATGGTTGGAAACACCATATATTTT
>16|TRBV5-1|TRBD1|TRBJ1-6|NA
CASSFGTARSNSPLHF
TGCGCCAGCAGCTTTGGGACAGCGCGCTCGAATTCACCCCTCCACTTT
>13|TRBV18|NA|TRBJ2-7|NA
CASSPLETYEQYF
TGTGCCAGCTCACCGCTAGAGACTTACGAGCAGTACTTC
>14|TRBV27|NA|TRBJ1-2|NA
CASRANPANYGYTF
TGTGCCAGCCGAGCCAATCCGGCTAACTATGGCTACACCTTC
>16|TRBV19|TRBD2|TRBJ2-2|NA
CASTPQTGGNTGELFF
TGTGCCAGTACTCCCCAAACGGGGGGGAACACCGGGGAGCTGTTTTTT
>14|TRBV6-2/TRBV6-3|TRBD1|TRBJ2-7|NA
CASSYLDRGGEQYF
TGTGCCAGCAGTTACCTAGACAGGGGCGGCGAGCAGTACTTC
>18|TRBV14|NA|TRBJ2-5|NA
CASSQGMTAISSKETQYF
TGTGCCAGCAGCCAAGGTATGACAGCGATTTCATCCAAGGAGACCCAGTACTTC
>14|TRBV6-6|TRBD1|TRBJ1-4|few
CASKTGDQGEKLFF
TGTGCCAGCAAAACAGGGGACCAGGGTGAAAAACTGTTTTTT
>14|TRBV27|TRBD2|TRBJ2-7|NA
CASRPSGGAYEQYF
TGTGCCAGCAGACCGAGCGGGGGGGCTTACGAGCAGTACTTC
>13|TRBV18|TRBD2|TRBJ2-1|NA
CASSPGLAGEQFF
TGTGCCAGCTCACCGGGACTAGCCGGTGAGCAGTTCTTC
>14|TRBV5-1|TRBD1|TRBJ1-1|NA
CASSHGQGGTEAFF
TGCGCCAGCAGCCACGGACAGGGAGGGACTGAAGCTTTCTTT
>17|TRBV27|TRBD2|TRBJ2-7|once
CARNSSGEGKNSYEQYF
TGTGCCAGAAACTCTTCGGGGGAGGGTAAGAACTCCTACGAGCAGTACTTC
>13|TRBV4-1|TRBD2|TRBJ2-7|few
CASSLGAGGEQYF
TGCGCCAGCAGCCTAGGGGCGGGAGGGGAGCAGTACTTC
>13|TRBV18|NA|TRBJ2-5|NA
CAPSPTGPETQYF
TGTGCCCCTTCCCCAACAGGGCCAGAGACCCAGTACTTC
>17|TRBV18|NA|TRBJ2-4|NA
CASSPRVRGTGKNIQYF
TGTGCCAGCTCACCAAGGGTTCGGGGGACGGGCAAAAACATTCAGTACTTC
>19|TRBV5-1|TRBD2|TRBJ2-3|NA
CASSLETSGRISVTDTQYF
TGCGCCAGCAGCTTGGAGACTAGCGGGAGAATTAGTGTCACAGATACGCAGTATTTT
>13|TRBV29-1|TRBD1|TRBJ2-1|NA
CSSEGQGASEQFF
TGCAGCTCCGAAGGACAGGGGGCATCTGAGCAGTTCTTC